This entry is about one TCR beta chain. Original processing notes: The authors estimated nucleated cell counts from reference gene primer amplification. Clones were read by immunoSEQ multiplex PCR, and TCRdb kept only the in-frame ones, dropping some. The D gene and trimming were derived from the DNA, and the V and J assignments and clone size from that table. The sample carries 15,000 to 20,000 clones, approximately 89% recorded once. Between the trimmed V and J ends, which lost 1 base and 7 bases, there was a span of 7 bases. The CDR3 runs to 13 residues. The germline gives CDR1 SGHTA, CDR2 FQGNSA. The data are from a study of blood T cell repertoires in COVID-19. Study information: Specimens from acute and convalescent COVID-19 originated in the United States, Italy and Spain.

Sequencing input: peripheral blood. The origin of this receptor is a man aged 55 to 70 with active COVID-19. V is TRBV7-2 and J is TRBJ1-4; D unresolved. CDR3 DNA: TGTGCCAGCAGCTTAGGTCCAGGTGAAAAACTGTTTTTT. It codes for CASSLGPGEKLFF.